The 32 T cell receptor beta chains given below trace back to one sample, sequenced in a study of T cells in Graves' hyperthyroidism and ophthalmopathy. The source material, RNA transcripts, was used to amplify TCR beta CDR3 regions. Researchers ran a first-round RT-PCR on the TCR CDR3 using the HTBI primer set. One entry per CDR3 protein, called by TCRdb with MiXCR from the multiplex PCR reads. The sample lists over 550,000 distinct CDR3 sequences, approximately 15% occurring once. The sequenced sample consisted of blood. Every receptor here comes from a woman younger than 35 with Graves' hyperthyroidism.

The gene calls are TRBV11-3 and TRBJ2-2; either TRBD1 or TRBD2 may fit D (5 bases each). The CDR3 length is 16 residues. V was shortened by 5 bases and J by 2 bases, with 15 bases between the two germline ends. Germline-derived CDR1 and CDR2 are SGHNT and YENEEA. DNA of the CDR3: TGTGCCAGCAGCACCGGGAACAGGAGAAACACCGGGGAGCTGTTTTTT. Its protein product is CASSTGNRRNTGELFF. Drawing the rest from reference TRBV11-3 and TRBJ2-2, the complete variable domain is EAGVVQSPRYKIIEKKQPVAFWCNPISGHNTLYWYLQNLGQGPELLIRYENEEAVDDSQLPKDRFSAERLKGVDSTLKIQPAELGDSAVYLCASSTGNRRNTGELFFGEGSRLTVL.

The chain couples TRBV11-3 to TRBJ2-1; D might be TRBD1 or TRBD2, each matching 5 bases. The CDR3 totals 15 residues. Germline CDR1 and CDR2: SGHNT and YENEEA. Trimming pared 5 bases from V and 6 bases from J, leaving 17 bases between. The DNA for the CDR3 is TGTGCCAGCAGCCCGGGACCAGTGGGATCCAATGAGCAGTTCTTC. Protein sequence: CASSPGPVGSNEQFF.

V and J are TRBV2 and TRBJ2-1; 7 bases are a match to TRBD1. Germline-derived CDR1 and CDR2 are SNHLY and FYNNEI. The CDR3 sequence is 14 residues long. Germline trimming cut 4 bases from V and 4 bases from J; bases unmatched to any gene: 4. Written as DNA, the CDR3 is TGTGCCAGCAGTGGCGGACAGGTGTACAATGAGCAGTTCTTC. It yields the protein CASSGGQVYNEQFF.

This chain joins TRBV6-5 and TRBJ1-5, with D unclear. This CDR3 has 13 residues. Looked up from germline, CDR1 is MNHEY and CDR2 is SVGAGI. V was shortened by 2 bases and J by 7 bases, with 9 bases between the two germline ends. This CDR3 reads CASSYVGGQPQHF. DNA of the CDR3: TGTGCCAGCAGTTACGTGGGAGGACAGCCCCAGCATTTT.

This clonotype was counted ten times or more. V gene TRBV29-1 combines with J gene TRBJ1-1; D gene uncertain. V was cut by 0 bases and J by 2 bases, with 10 bases left in between. The CDR3 runs 14 residues. The germline CDR1 and CDR2 sequences are SQVTM and ANQGSEA. CDR3 protein: CSVEDRWGNTEAFF. In nucleotides, the CDR3 is TGCAGCGTTGAAGATCGATGGGGTAACACTGAAGCTTTCTTT.

This clonotype came up many times. The chain combines TRBV28 with TRBJ2-7, with 12 bases matching TRBD2. The CDR3 has 16 amino acids. CDR1 is MDHEN and CDR2 is SYDVKM in the germline V gene. With 4 bases clipped from V and 2 bases from J, the junction kept 6 bases outside the gene matches. CDR3 DNA sequence: TGTGCCAGCAGTTCGCTAGCGGGAGGGTTTACCTACGAGCAGTACTTC. Amino acid sequence: CASSSLAGGFTYEQYF.

The J gene is TRBJ2-3, the V gene TRBV19; D tentatively reads TRBD1 or TRBD2 (5 bases each). Trimming left V 3 bases short and J 0 bases short, with 10 bases between. CDR3 size: 15 residues. The germline CDR1 and CDR2 sequences are LNHDA and SQIVND (reference sequence). CDR3 sequence (DNA): TGTGCCAGTAGTATTGGGGGATCTAGCACAGATACGCAGTATTTT. Translating gives CASSIGGSSTDTQYF.

V is TRBV28 and J is TRBJ2-1, with a weak D call TRBD2 (5 bases). The V and J ends lost 6 bases and 9 bases respectively, with 12 bases between them. The CDR3 covers 12 residues. Germline V gene sequence: CDR1 MDHEN, CDR2 SYDVKM. The chain's CDR3 is CASSSSGSEQFF. CDR3 bases: TGTGCCAGCAGCTCTTCGGGGAGTGAGCAGTTCTTC.

Ten or more counts support this clonotype. The chain recombines TRBV12-3 or TRBV12-4 with TRBJ2-7; 12 bases agree with TRBD2. The CDR3 runs to 17 residues. V was clipped by 2 bases and J by 2 bases; unmatched bases: 7. DNA of the CDR3: TGTGCCAGCAGTTTAAGGAGACTAGCGGGAGCGACCTACGAGCAGTACTTC. Protein product: CASSLRRLAGATYEQYF.

There are many counts of this clonotype. In DNA form, the CDR3 reads TGTGCCAGCAGTTTATCTACTAGCGGAGGGACCCAGTACTTC. It encodes CASSLSTSGGTQYF. The chain combines TRBV12-3 or TRBV12-4 with TRBJ2-5; 8 bases align to TRBD2. The junction had 6 bases not matched to a gene; V was cut back by 2 bases and J by 7 bases. The CDR3 runs to 14 residues.

The chain is built from TRBV2 and TRBJ2-3; D not certain. The CDR3 is 13 amino acids. V dropped 7 bases and J dropped 0 bases, with 8 bases sitting between them. Germline CDR1 is SNHLY and CDR2 is FYNNEI. The CDR3 DNA is TGTGCCAGCAACGACCCTAGCACAGATACGCAGTATTTT. It yields the protein CASNDPSTDTQYF.

There are many counts of this clonotype. This rearrangement joins TRBV14 to TRBJ1-5; D is ambiguous. The CDR3 spans 14 residues. V gave up 4 bases and J gave up 5 bases, with 12 bases separating them. CDR1 and CDR2 from the germline V gene are SGHDN and FVKESK. CDR3 sequence reads: CASSPGRNDQPQHF. CDR3 nucleotide sequence: TGTGCCAGCAGCCCTGGCAGAAATGATCAGCCCCAGCATTTT.

This chain connects TRBV5-1 to TRBJ2-3; 13 nucleotides match TRBD2. This CDR3 spans 16 amino acids. With V trimmed by 5 bases and J by 3 bases, 6 bases remained unmatched. Germline V gene lookup returns CDR1 SGHRS and CDR2 YFSETQ. The CDR3 DNA reads as TGCGCCAGCAGTACAGAACTAGCGGGGGGGACAGATACGCAGTATTTT. Its translation: CASSTELAGGTDTQYF.

This clonotype has ten or more counts. The genes are TRBV10-3 and TRBJ2-3; the D gene could be TRBD1 or TRBD2 (5 bases each). Trimming took 2 bases from V and 0 from J, leaving 9 bases between them. This CDR3 region has 15 residues. Germline V gene data show CDR1 as ENHRY and CDR2 as SYGVKD. DNA of the CDR3: TGTGCCATCAGTGAGGGGGGTTCGAGCACAGATACGCAGTATTTT. Its translation: CAISEGGSSTDTQYF.

This clonotype has more than one count but fewer than ten. The chain joins TRBV7-6 to TRBJ1-3; D call uncertain. Trimming cost V 5 bases and J 0 bases, with 17 bases left between them. There are 17 residues in the CDR3. Germline V lookup: CDR1 SGHVS, CDR2 FNYEAQ. CDR3 nucleotide sequence: TGTGCCAGCAGCCCCGTGGGTGCCGGGAGCTCTGGAAACACCATATATTTT. Amino acid sequence: CASSPVGAGSSGNTIYF. Filled out from reference TRBV7-6 and TRBJ1-3, the complete variable domain reads GAGVSQSPRYKVTKRGQDVALRCDPISGHVSLYWYRQALGQGPEFLTYFNYEAQQDKSGLPNDRFSAERPEGSISTLTIQRTEQRDSAMYRCASSPVGAGSSGNTIYFGEGSWLTVV.

This clonotype was observed many times. This rearrangement joins TRBV12-3 or TRBV12-4 to TRBJ1-5, with a possible D match to TRBD1 (6 bases). The CDR3 contains 17 residues. Trimming left V 3 bases short and J 1 base short, with 16 bases between. In DNA, the CDR3 is TGTGCCAGCAGTTTTAGGGCAGGGGAAGGGAGCAATCAGCCCCAGCATTTT. Protein: CASSFRAGEGSNQPQHF.

There are many counts of this clonotype. CDR3 protein: CASSLYRGSEQYF. CDR3 sequence (DNA): TGTGCCAGCAGCCTATACAGGGGGAGCGAGCAGTACTTC. The rearrangement uses TRBV14 and TRBJ2-7, with TRBD1 matching 8 bases. Germline CDR1 is SGHDN and CDR2 is FVKESK. CDR3 size: 13 residues. J lost 6 bases, V lost 4 bases, and 5 bases had no gene match. The full variable domain, with the rest looked up from reference TRBV14 and TRBJ2-7, is EAGVTQFPSHSVIEKGQTVTLRCDPISGHDNLYWYRRVMGKEIKFLLHFVKESKQDESGMPNNRFLAERTGGTYSTLKVQPAELEDSGVYFCASSLYRGSEQYFGPGTRLTVT.

This clonotype was found many times. The V and J genes are TRBV15 and TRBJ2-7; 7 bases align to TRBD2. Germline values: CDR1 LNHNV, CDR2 YYDKDF (reference sequence). V shed 11 bases and J 0 bases; nucleotides not matched to a gene: 7. The CDR3 runs to 13 residues. As DNA, the CDR3 is TGTGCCGTTCGCCCTAGCGGCTCCTACGAGCAGTACTTC. Amino acids: CAVRPSGSYEQYF.

This clonotype was seen at least ten times. V usage is TRBV12-3 or TRBV12-4 and J usage is TRBJ1-5; D is possibly TRBD1 (5 bases). V lost 1 base and J lost 10, with 14 bases in between. CDR3 length equals 14 residues. The CDR3 DNA follows: TGTGCCAGCAGTTTAGATCCAGGGATAAGCCCCCAGCATTTT. As protein: CASSLDPGISPQHF.

The genes are TRBV20-1 and TRBJ2-1; TRBD2 matches at 8 bases. Germline lookup yields CDR1 DFQATT and CDR2 SNEGSKA (reference sequence). V shed 0 bases, J shed 2 bases, and the junction held 0 bases outside the gene matches. The CDR3 has 14 amino acids. The CDR3 sequence is CSAREGLAYNEQFF. The CDR3, as DNA: TGCAGTGCTAGAGAGGGACTAGCCTACAATGAGCAGTTCTTC.

This clonotype was counted a few times. CDR3 amino acids: CASSYRPAGGGIGGNTEAFF. In nucleotides, the CDR3 is TGTGCCAGCAGTTACCGCCCCGCCGGGGGCGGTATAGGGGGTAACACTGAAGCTTTCTTT. The J gene is TRBJ1-1, the V gene TRBV6-2 or TRBV6-3; TRBD1 is a possible D gene (6 bases). The CDR3 has 20 amino acids. Per germline, CDR1 MNHEY and CDR2 SVGEGT. Trimming stripped 2 bases from V and 2 bases from J, with 27 bases between.

This chain links TRBV16 with TRBJ1-2, with a possible D match to TRBD1 (6 bases). Germline V gene data show CDR1 as KGHSY and CDR2 as FQNENV. This CDR3 region has 16 residues. The germline V and J ends were trimmed by 1 base and 0 bases, with 12 bases remaining between them. The CDR3 region has the DNA TGTGCCAGCAGCCAATTTTATGGGACAACTAACTATGGCTACACCTTC. Its protein is CASSQFYGTTNYGYTF.

This clonotype was recorded a few times. V gene TRBV12-3 or TRBV12-4 combines with J gene TRBJ1-5; D might be TRBD1 (5 bases). The CDR3 has 17 amino acids. The germline V and J ends were trimmed by 7 bases and 0 bases, with 19 bases remaining between them. CDR3 sequence (DNA): TGTGCCAGCACTATGGGCAGGGTGGGTATTAGCAATCAGCCCCAGCATTTT. Its translation is CASTMGRVGISNQPQHF.

This clonotype was observed once. This chain uses TRBV5-6 with TRBJ2-1, with D possibly matching TRBD1 (6 bases). CDR1 SGHDT and CDR2 YYEEEE come from the germline V gene. The length of the CDR3 is 12 residues. With 4 bases removed from V and 10 bases from J, the gap between germline ends came to 12 bases. The chain's CDR3 is CASSIQGSEQFF. Here the CDR3 DNA reads TGTGCCAGCAGCATACAGGGAAGCGAGCAGTTCTTC.

In this sample, this clonotype turned up many times. The gene calls are TRBV20-1 and TRBJ2-5; TRBD1 is a possible D gene (5 bases). V gave up 0 bases and J gave up 4 bases, with 15 bases separating them. Germline V gene data show CDR1 as DFQATT and CDR2 as SNEGSKA (reference sequence). CDR3 length: 15 residues. The CDR3 sequence: CSARDGARAGETQYF. The CDR3 DNA is TGCAGTGCTAGAGATGGGGCCAGGGCAGGAGAGACCCAGTACTTC.

This clonotype was picked up many times. The CDR3 DNA sequence: TGTGCCAGCAGCCCTAGCGATAATGAGCAGTTCTTC. Translation gives CASSPSDNEQFF. The V and J genes are TRBV2 and TRBJ2-1; TRBD2 might be the D (6 bases). In germline, CDR1 is SNHLY, CDR2 FYNNEI. This CDR3 is 12 amino acids long. The ends were cut back, 6 bases at V and 7 bases at J, with 10 bases in the middle.

This clonotype was seen only a few times. This chain joins TRBV20-1 and TRBJ2-3; possible D gene TRBD2, 5 bases. The CDR3 spans 13 residues. CDR1 is DFQATT, CDR2 SNEGSKA, per germline (reference sequence). V was trimmed by 1 base and J by 2 bases, leaving 7 bases between them. CDR3 loop: CSARGRPTDTQYF. CDR3 nucleotides: TGCAGTGCTAGAGGGAGGCCCACAGATACGCAGTATTTT.

There are a few counts of this clonotype. The J gene is TRBJ2-5, the V gene TRBV24-1; 9 nucleotides align to TRBD1. Losses at the gene ends were 3 bases for V and 4 bases for J; bases not matched to a gene: 8. Germline V gene lookup returns CDR1 KGHDR and CDR2 SFDVKD. This CDR3 spans 16 amino acids. CDR3 sequence reads: CATSDPTGTGRETQYF. In DNA, the CDR3 is TGTGCCACCAGTGATCCGACTGGGACAGGGAGAGAGACCCAGTACTTC.

This clonotype was recorded many times. This chain joins TRBV27 and TRBJ2-1; the D gene could be TRBD1 or TRBD2 (6 bases each). The V end was cut by 10 bases, the J end by 1 base, with 20 bases between. CDR3 length: 16 residues. Looked up from germline, CDR1 is MNHEY and CDR2 is SMNVEV (reference sequence). The CDR3 DNA sequence: TGTGCCACCCAAACCAGGGGCGCGGGGTCCTACAATGAGCAGTTCTTC. This sequence encodes CATQTRGAGSYNEQFF.

This clonotype has at least ten counts. V and J are TRBV11-2 and TRBJ2-2; possible D gene TRBD1, 5 bases. The CDR3 is 15 amino acids. With 6 bases removed from V and 5 bases from J, the gap between germline ends came to 16 bases. Per germline, CDR1 SGHAT and CDR2 FQNNGV. The CDR3 bases are TGTGCCAGCAGTAGGGTCCAGGGCCGAACCGGGGAGCTGTTTTTT. It translates to CASSRVQGRTGELFF.

V gene TRBV20-1 combines with J gene TRBJ2-1; D is unresolved. V gave up 6 bases and J gave up 0 bases, with 15 bases separating them. The germline CDR1 and CDR2 sequences are DFQATT and SNEGSKA (reference sequence). The CDR3 has 15 amino acids. CDR3 coding DNA: TGCAGTGCCGATCCTCAGCGTAGCTCCTACAATGAGCAGTTCTTC. Translated, it gives CSADPQRSSYNEQFF.

This clonotype was recorded at least ten times. CDR3: CASSLGGGRMNTEAFF. CDR3 nucleotides: TGTGCCAGCAGCTTGGGGGGGGGGCGCATGAACACTGAAGCTTTCTTT. This sequence joins TRBV7-2 and TRBJ1-1, with a weak D call TRBD1 (6 bases). The germline CDR1 and CDR2 sequences are SGHTA and FQGNSA. This CDR3 spans 16 amino acids. V dropped 3 bases and J dropped 0 bases, with 14 bases sitting between them. Looking up the rest from reference TRBV7-2 and TRBJ1-1 gives the full variable domain: GAGVSQSPSNKVTEKGKDVELRCDPISGHTALYWYRQSLGQGLEFLIYFQGNSAPDKSGLPSDRFSAERTGGSVSTLTIQRTQQEDSAVYLCASSLGGGRMNTEAFFGQGTRLTVV.